This T cell receptor beta chain was sequenced for a study of T cells expressing NK-cell markers. About the study: Sorted CD3+CD56-NKG2C+, CD3+CD56+NKG2C- and CD3+CD56+NKG2C+ T cells were the source of the TCR beta repertoires. Study-wide results and caveats: The dominant NKG2C+ clonotypes represented about 1.0-7.0% of CD8+ T cells in six donors. There were four donors in whom these clonotypes also led the CD3+CD56-NKG2C+ fraction.

The TCR beta cDNA came from 5'RACE template switching with UMIs. TCRdb re-called the 5' RACE reads; every CDR3 protein appears as one record, without DNA. The data include about 260,000 distinct CDR3 sequences; the top ten clones carry approximately 0.42%. On this clonotype: The antigen is undetermined.

Germline values: CDR1 MNHEY, CDR2 SVGEGT. This CDR3 is built from 16 residues. The specimen was blood T cells: a sorted CD56 or NKG2C T cell subset, CD4+ or CD8+ T cells, or bulk PBMC T cells (not recorded which). The J gene is TRBJ2-5, the V gene TRBV6-2 or TRBV6-3; TCRdb returns TRBD2, unconfirmable since there is no DNA. The source is a man aged 18 to 35 in good health. CDR3 loop: CASSPWGLAGDETQYF.